Below, one TCR beta chain is given with its context. The antigen is not known. The data were obtained in a study of vaccination effects on CD4 cells after COVID-19. Study-level points and caveats: Early timepoints after infection were absent, and convalescent patients were few in the study.

Unmatched junction bases numbered 10, after V lost 4 bases and J lost 3 bases. The germline V gene has CDR1 SGHNT and CDR2 YYREEE (reference sequence). CDR3 size: 16 residues. Pools of viral peptides were used by the ViraFEST assay to expand antigen-specific CD4+ T cells ahead of sequencing. Upon completion of more than 9 days in culture, CD4+ T cells were isolated. Each person got two doses of an mRNA SARS-CoV-2 vaccine, BNT162b2 or mRNA-1273. Culturing of more than 1.5 million PBMC per well took place with around 9.6 IU/ml IL-2 and around 10 ug/ml peptides. TCRdb's table, derived via immunoSEQ multiplex PCR, lists solely in-frame clones and lacks some. The repertoire holds 15,000 or so clones, with more than 60% as singletons.

This sample comprised CD4+ T cells from PBMCs cultured with HCoV-NL63 spike peptides, obtained after COVID-19 vaccination. This sequence originates from a human donor who received a COVID-19 vaccine. The rearrangement links TRBV5-4 to TRBJ1-1, with TRBD1 matching over 9 bases. The CDR3 loop is CASSRPTGGRYTEAFF. Written as DNA, the CDR3 is TGTGCCAGCAGCCGACCGACAGGGGGTCGGTACACTGAAGCTTTCTTT.